A single sample is the source of the 23 T cell receptor beta chains below, sequenced in a study of cytomegalovirus exposure and HLA in healthy donors. The PCR had 60 Vbeta and 13 Jbeta primers. Only in-frame clones appear in the TCRdb table, and some are missing; sequencing was by immunoSEQ multiplex PCR. The data hold some 130,000 clones, with about 66% observed a single time. Sequencing was done on a sample of PBMCs. The source is a human donor in good health.

The rearrangement uses TRBV28 and TRBJ2-7, with 9 bases fitting TRBD2. V gave up 6 bases and J gave up 3 bases; unmatched junction bases: 3. Germline V gene lookup returns CDR1 MDHEN and CDR2 SYDVKM. The CDR3 covers 13 residues. DNA of the CDR3: TGTGCCAGCAGACGTAGCGGGAGCTACGAGCAGTACTTC. It translates to CASRRSGSYEQYF. Full variable domain (missing parts from reference TRBV28 and TRBJ2-7): DVKVTQSSRYLVKRTGEKVFLECVQDMDHENMFWYRQDPGLGLRLIYFSYDVKMKEKGDIPEGYSVSREKKERFSLILESASTNQTSMYLCASRRSGSYEQYFGPGTRLTVT.

This chain uses TRBV4-3 with TRBJ1-1, with 10 bases fitting TRBD1. Trimming took 3 bases from V and 6 from J; bases not matched to a gene: 7. Germline assignment: CDR1 LGHNA and CDR2 YSLEER. This CDR3 region has 15 residues. The CDR3 DNA is TGCGCCAGCAGCCATAGACAGGGGGCGATGGCTGAAGCTTTCTTT. This translates into CASSHRQGAMAEAFF.

This clone came up a few times. V gene TRBV7-9 combines with J gene TRBJ2-3; 9 nucleotides line up with TRBD2. CDR3 size: 16 residues. Germline-derived CDR1 and CDR2 are SEHNR and FQNEAQ (reference sequence). Losses at the gene ends were 5 bases for V and 3 bases for J; bases not matched to a gene: 9. CDR3 loop: CASSPQAGGPTDTQYF. Here the CDR3 DNA reads TGTGCCAGCAGCCCCCAGGCGGGAGGGCCTACAGATACGCAGTATTTT.

The chain employs TRBV28 and TRBJ1-1, with 9 bases that match TRBD1. The CDR3 loop spans 17 amino acids. V was pared by 5 bases and J by 0 bases, with 10 bases of the junction left unmatched. In germline, CDR1 is MDHEN, CDR2 SYDVKM. Here the CDR3 reads CASSPLGQGALNTEAFF. In nucleotides, the CDR3 is TGTGCCAGCAGTCCCTTGGGACAGGGCGCACTGAACACTGAAGCTTTCTTT.

Here the CDR3 DNA reads TGTGCCAGTAGTATTGCTAGCGGGCCCACAGATACGCAGTATTTT. Protein: CASSIASGPTDTQYF. This sequence joins TRBV19 and TRBJ2-3; 8 positions agree with TRBD2. This CDR3 has 15 residues. Losses at the gene ends were 3 bases for V and 2 bases for J; bases not matched to a gene: 4. In germline, CDR1 is LNHDA, CDR2 SQIVND (reference sequence).

The genes are TRBV5-1 and TRBJ2-5; a possible D gene is TRBD1 (6 bases). This CDR3 contains 15 residues. The germline CDR1 and CDR2 sequences are SGHRS and YFSETQ. Trimming took 3 bases from V and 0 from J, leaving 12 bases between them. The CDR3 region is CASSSQGSHQETQYF. The CDR3, as DNA: TGCGCCAGCAGCTCTCAGGGGTCCCACCAAGAGACCCAGTACTTC.

This chain uses TRBV2 with TRBJ1-1; 9 bases are shared with TRBD1. The trim removed 5 bases at V and 4 bases at J, leaving 8 bases unmatched. The CDR3 length is 15 residues. The germline V gene encodes CDR1 SNHLY and CDR2 FYNNEI. In nucleotides, the CDR3 is TGTGCCAGCAGTCCTCGGACAGGGGAGGGCACTGAAGCTTTCTTT. Its translation: CASSPRTGEGTEAFF.

The chain couples TRBV5-1 to TRBJ2-5; maybe TRBD2 (5 bases). V was trimmed by 1 base and J by 2 bases, leaving 9 bases between them. The CDR3 has 14 amino acids. Germline CDR1 SGHRS, CDR2 YFSETQ. The CDR3: CASSLLGRQETQYF. The DNA for the CDR3 is TGCGCCAGCAGCTTGCTTGGGAGACAAGAGACCCAGTACTTC.

V is TRBV10-3 and J is TRBJ2-1, with TRBD1 matching 10 bases. Looked up from germline, CDR1 is ENHRY and CDR2 is SYGVKD. Trimming removed 0 bases from V and 7 bases from J; junction bases left unmatched: 3. The CDR3 loop spans 15 amino acids. CDR3 loop: CAISESTGGLNEQFF. The CDR3 DNA sequence: TGTGCCATCAGTGAGTCGACAGGGGGCTTAAATGAGCAGTTCTTC.

This chain joins TRBV18 and TRBJ2-7, with TRBD2 matching over 7 bases. Per germline, CDR1 KGHSH and CDR2 LQKENI. The ends lost 2 bases at V and 2 bases at J; junction bases unmatched: 24. The CDR3 is made up of 21 amino acids. The CDR3 coding sequence is TGTGCCAGCTCACCAGTAAAAACGTCGACGGCGGCGGGAGTGGGTACCTACGAGCAGTACTTC. This sequence encodes CASSPVKTSTAAGVGTYEQYF. The full variable domain, rest sourced from reference TRBV18 and TRBJ2-7, is NAGVMQNPRHLVRRRGQEARLRCSPMKGHSHVYWYRQLPEEGLKFMVYLQKENIIDESGMPKERFSAEFPKEGPSILRIQQVVRGDSAAYFCASSPVKTSTAAGVGTYEQYFGPGTRLTVT.

The count of this clone is one. The rearrangement joins TRBV7-3 to TRBJ2-1, with 7 bases that match TRBD1. Germline trimming cut 5 bases from V and 0 bases from J; bases unmatched to any gene: 4. Germline lookup yields CDR1 SGHTA and CDR2 FQGTGA. CDR3 length: 15 amino acids. The CDR3: CASSVQGSSYNEQFF. The CDR3, as DNA: TGTGCCAGCAGCGTACAGGGGAGCTCCTACAATGAGCAGTTCTTC.

This clone has only a few counts. J is TRBJ2-7 and V is TRBV27; 7 bases match TRBD2. Germline V CDR1 and CDR2: MNHEY, SMNVEV (reference sequence). The CDR3 length is 13 residues. The ends lost 3 bases at V and 9 bases at J; junction bases unmatched: 8. CDR3 coding DNA: TGTGCCAGCAGTTTTACGGGAGGTGGTAGGCAGTACTTC. It translates to CASSFTGGGRQYF.

For this clone: This sample includes further DNA sequences coding for the same CDR3. DNA for the CDR3: TGTGCCAGCTCACCACCTCCGGGACTAGCGCGTGAGCAGTACTTC. This encodes CASSPPPGLAREQYF. J is TRBJ2-7 and V is TRBV18, with 10 bases that match TRBD2. Trimming removed 0 bases from V and 7 bases from J; junction bases left unmatched: 6. The CDR3 extends over 15 amino acids. From germline, CDR1 is KGHSH and CDR2 LQKENI.

This chain links TRBV7-3 with TRBJ2-7; 7 bases agree with TRBD1. CDR1 is SGHTA and CDR2 is FQGTGA in the germline V gene. This CDR3 has 13 amino acids. With 3 bases clipped from V and 3 bases from J, the junction kept 2 bases outside the gene matches. CDR3 loop: CASSLTGNYEQYF. The DNA of the CDR3 is TGTGCCAGCAGCTTGACAGGGAACTACGAGCAGTACTTC.

This clone has just a few counts. The J gene is TRBJ2-5, the V gene TRBV28, with D tentatively TRBD2 (7 bases). V lost 5 bases to trimming and J lost 4 bases, with 20 bases between them. CDR1 and CDR2 from the germline V gene are MDHEN and SYDVKM. This CDR3 is 16 amino acids long. The CDR3 sequence is CASSPYRGGDPETQYF. Here the CDR3 DNA reads TGTGCCAGCAGTCCCTACCGAGGGGGGGATCCAGAGACCCAGTACTTC.

The DNA for the CDR3 is TGTGCCAGCAGCTTGGTGACCGGGGGAGGCGCAGATACGCAGTATTTT. Protein sequence: CASSLVTGGGADTQYF. The genes are TRBV5-4 and TRBJ2-3; D perhaps matches TRBD2 (6 bases). The CDR3 is made up of 16 amino acids. V was cut by 0 bases and J by 4 bases, with 15 bases left in between. Per the germline V gene, CDR1 is SGHNT and CDR2 is YYREEE (reference sequence). Together with reference TRBV5-4 and TRBJ2-3, the CDR3 gives the full variable domain: ETGVTQSPTHLIKTRGQQVTLRCSSQSGHNTVSWYQQALGQGPQFIFQYYREEENGRGNFPPRFSGLQFPNYSSELNVNALELDDSALYLCASSLVTGGGADTQYFGPGTRLTVL.

The rearrangement uses TRBV4-1 and TRBJ2-2; no firm D call. This CDR3 comprises 16 residues. V was clipped by 5 bases and J by 3 bases, with 16 bases between them. Germline-derived CDR1 and CDR2 are MGHRA and YSYEKL. The DNA for the CDR3 is TGCGCCAGCAGCGTTGCTAGACCTACCCACACCGGGGAGCTGTTTTTT. It translates to CASSVARPTHTGELFF.

The sample holds a few counts of this clone. The chain carries TRBV19 and TRBJ2-5, with TRBD1 matching over 8 bases. Germline values: CDR1 LNHDA, CDR2 SQIVND (reference sequence). The CDR3 is 16 amino acids. V was clipped by 4 bases and J by 5 bases; unmatched bases: 12. The CDR3: CASSTLGQGAVETQYF. CDR3 in DNA: TGTGCCAGTAGTACCCTAGGCCAGGGGGCCGTGGAGACCCAGTACTTC.

J is TRBJ2-7 and V is TRBV27; 10 bases align to TRBD2. CDR3 length: 16 amino acids. J lost 3 bases, V lost 5 bases, and 10 bases had no gene match. CDR1 is MNHEY and CDR2 is SMNVEV in the germline V gene (reference sequence). The CDR3 sequence: CASSRGLAVGGYEQYF. In nucleotides, the CDR3 is TGTGCCAGCAGTCGCGGACTAGCGGTAGGGGGCTACGAGCAGTACTTC.

This clone was counted a few times. The chain combines TRBV11-2 with TRBJ1-3, with 7 bases that match TRBD1. Germline V gene data show CDR1 as SGHAT and CDR2 as FQNNGV. This CDR3 spans 14 amino acids. Losses at the gene ends were 5 bases for V and 1 base for J; bases not matched to a gene: 2. The CDR3 sequence is CASSQGGSGNTIYF. The CDR3 coding sequence is TGTGCCAGCAGCCAGGGGGGATCTGGAAACACCATATATTTT.

The CDR3: CASSFGQEKLFF. DNA of the CDR3: TGTGCCAGCAGCTTCGGACAGGAAAAACTGTTTTTT. The rearrangement uses TRBV7-9 and TRBJ1-4; TRBD1 is a possible D gene (6 bases). The CDR3 has 12 residues. Deletions cut 3 bases from V and 8 bases from J, with 7 bases between. Germline V gives CDR1 SEHNR, CDR2 FQNEAQ (reference sequence).

Concerning this clone itself: Other DNA sequences in this specimen translate into the identical CDR3. The chain couples TRBV7-9 to TRBJ2-1; 12 bases align to TRBD1. V lost 5 bases to trimming and J lost 8 bases; unmatched junction nucleotides: 7. The CDR3 is 15 residues long. The V gene's germline CDR1 is SEHNR and CDR2 FQNEAQ (reference sequence). The CDR3 DNA follows: TGTGCCAGCAGCATCCCCGGGACAGGGGGCCATGAGCAGTTCTTC. Translation: CASSIPGTGGHEQFF. Full variable domain (remainder filled in from reference TRBV7-9 and TRBJ2-1): DTGVSQNPRHKITKRGQNVTFRCDPISEHNRLYWYRQTLGQGPEFLTYFQNEAQLEKSRLLSDRFSAERPKGSFSTLEIQRTEQGDSAMYLCASSIPGTGGHEQFFGPGTRLTVL.

This chain uses TRBV11-2 with TRBJ2-5, with a weak D call TRBD1 (6 bases). The better agreement between TRBJ2-7 and the DNA end casts doubt on the J call. Germline V gene lookup returns CDR1 SGHAT and CDR2 FQNNGV. The CDR3 spans 13 residues. The chain's CDR3 is CASSQRDIYEQYF. The CDR3 DNA reads TGTGCCAGCAGCCAACGGGACATCTACGAGCAGTACTTC.